This T cell receptor beta chain was sequenced during a study of T cell responses to AZD1222 COVID-19 vaccine. Worth noting for this clone: Its antigen is as yet unknown.

V lost 5 bases to trimming and J lost 1 base, with 10 bases between them. The germline CDR1 and CDR2 sequences are MNHNY and SVGAGI (reference sequence). CDR3 length equals 14 residues. Produced via immunoSEQ multiplex PCR; TCRdb's table is partial and in-frame only. The table records 150,000 or so clones, around 89% of them present only once. Whole-study results and caveats: Among the donors, most were white British and more were female, and clonal diversity was possibly underestimated. The CD4 TCRs associated with vaccination extended across spike and predominated at 160-218 and 743-854. Just 6 or 7 people given AZD1222 tested seropositive at baseline.

The clonotype originates from an adult who received the MenACWY meningococcal vaccine as a control. The chain links TRBV6-6 to TRBJ2-3; the D is unclear. Sequences were derived from peripheral blood, sampled 28 days after the second dose of the MenACWY control vaccine. The CDR3 sequence: CASSPWRGTDTQYF. CDR3 in DNA: TGTGCCAGCAGTCCTTGGAGAGGCACAGATACGCAGTATTTT.